The 30 T cell receptor beta chains below come from one sample, sequenced in a study of cytomegalovirus exposure and HLA in healthy donors. Generated by immunoSEQ multiplex PCR, the TCRdb table keeps only in-frame clones and is missing some. Of 43,000 or so clones detected, 90% to 95% appear once; the ten largest clones hold about 5%. Material: PBMCs. These receptors were collected from a man aged 18 to 30 in good health and CMV-seronegative.

The V call is TRBV4-2, the J call TRBJ1-5, with 9 bases lining up with TRBD1. After removal of 1 base from V and 9 bases from J, the junction contained 4 bases not matched to a gene. CDR3 size: 14 residues. From germline, CDR1 is LGHNA and CDR2 YNFKEQ. In nucleotides, the CDR3 is TGTGCCAGCAGCCAAGGGGACAGGGAAGGGCCCCAGCATTTT. Translation: CASSQGDREGPQHF.

The chain carries TRBV5-1 and TRBJ1-4, with D possibly matching TRBD1 (6 bases). The CDR3 has 14 amino acids. Germline-derived CDR1 and CDR2 are SGHRS and YFSETQ. V was cut by 0 bases and J by 5 bases, with 8 bases left in between. For the CDR3, the DNA is TGCGCCAGCAGCTTGGAGAGGGGGAATGAAAAACTGTTTTTT. Residues: CASSLERGNEKLFF. Based on the CDR3 plus reference TRBV5-1 and TRBJ1-4, the full variable domain is KAGVTQTPRYLIKTRGQQVTLSCSPISGHRSVSWYQQTPGQGLQFLFEYFSETQRNKGNFPGRFSGRQFSNSRSEMNVSTLELGDSALYLCASSLERGNEKLFFGSGTQLSVL.

This rearrangement joins TRBV11-2 to TRBJ2-1; D gene ambiguous. The CDR3 is 14 residues long. Trimming cost V 1 base and J 4 bases, with 8 bases left between them. Germline CDR1 is SGHAT and CDR2 is FQNNGV. Here the CDR3 DNA reads TGTGCCAGCAGCTTAGCAGGAACTTACAATGAGCAGTTCTTC. This gives the protein CASSLAGTYNEQFF.

The V call is TRBV18, the J call TRBJ1-1, with a possible D match to TRBD1 (5 bases). Germline V CDR1 and CDR2: KGHSH, LQKENI. The CDR3 is 16 amino acids. V shed 2 bases and J shed 0 bases, with 13 bases lying between them. CDR3 loop: CASSPSQGVMNTEAFF. In DNA, the CDR3 is TGTGCCAGCTCACCATCCCAGGGCGTAATGAACACTGAAGCTTTCTTT.

V is TRBV6-6 and J is TRBJ1-1; D is perhaps TRBD1 (6 bases). V lost 6 bases to trimming and J lost 6 bases, with 17 bases between them. CDR1 is MNHNY and CDR2 is SVGAGI in the germline V gene (reference sequence). The CDR3 extends over 14 amino acids. CDR3 sequence reads: CASRPTGLYPEAFF. The CDR3 nucleotides are TGTGCCAGCAGACCGACAGGCCTTTACCCTGAAGCTTTCTTT.

This clone was observed a single time. This chain uses TRBV9 with TRBJ2-5; a possible D gene is TRBD2 (6 bases). The CDR3 sequence is 15 residues long. Germline V lookup: CDR1 SGDLS, CDR2 YYNGEE. V lost 4 bases and J 1 base, leaving 14 bases between the germline ends. In DNA form, the CDR3 reads TGTGCCAGCAGCTGGGGGGACCTCGCCCAAGAGACCCAGTACTTC. Its protein is CASSWGDLAQETQYF.

The V gene is TRBV18, the J gene TRBJ2-1; 8 bases align to TRBD1. Germline trimming cut 0 bases from V and 4 bases from J; bases unmatched to any gene: 5. This CDR3 comprises 16 residues. CDR1 and CDR2 (germline): KGHSH, LQKENI. The CDR3 sequence: CASSPPETGGYNEQFF. As DNA, the CDR3 is TGTGCCAGCTCACCACCGGAAACAGGGGGGTACAATGAGCAGTTCTTC.

This rearrangement joins TRBV7-2 to TRBJ1-5; 7 bases fit TRBD1. V lost 7 bases and J lost 7; bases outside the gene matches: 10. The CDR3 runs 14 residues. Germline V gene lookup returns CDR1 SGHTA and CDR2 FQGNSA. In nucleotides, the CDR3 is TGTGCCAGCAAGAGGTGGGGACAGTCCCAGCCCCAGCATTTT. Its protein product is CASKRWGQSQPQHF.

The chain employs TRBV7-2 and TRBJ2-7; 11 nucleotides agree with TRBD2. J was trimmed by 3 bases and V by 7 bases; bases with no gene match: 5. Germline V CDR1 and CDR2: SGHTA, FQGNSA. The CDR3 is 14 residues long. CDR3 coding DNA: TGTGCCAGCACCTCAACTAGCGGGGGCTACGAGCAGTACTTC. It is translated as CASTSTSGGYEQYF.

The chain combines TRBV15 with TRBJ1-5; 7 nucleotides match TRBD1. The CDR3 totals 17 residues. Germline-derived CDR1 and CDR2 are LNHNV and YYDKDF (reference sequence). Germline trimming cut 0 bases from V and 3 bases from J; bases unmatched to any gene: 8. The CDR3, as DNA: TGTGCCACCAGCAGAGACTTGACAGGGCTCCTCAATCAGCCCCAGCATTTT. It specifies CATSRDLTGLLNQPQHF.

This chain links TRBV2 with TRBJ1-2, with TRBD1 identical over 8 bases. Germline V lookup: CDR1 SNHLY, CDR2 FYNNEI. There are 16 residues in the CDR3. The V and J ends lost 4 bases and 8 bases, in that order; junction bases with no gene match: 15. In DNA form, the CDR3 reads TGTGCCAGCAGTGTCCTCAGGGGGCCAGGGGGAGGAGGCTACACCTTC. Its translation is CASSVLRGPGGGGYTF.

A single count supports this clone. The chain is built from TRBV4-2 and TRBJ1-4; D might be TRBD1 (5 bases). The CDR3 has 15 residues. Trimming took 1 base from V and 6 from J, leaving 12 bases between them. The germline CDR1 and CDR2 sequences are LGHNA and YNFKEQ. In DNA form, the CDR3 reads TGTGCCAGCAGCCAAGGGGACGGGGGTGATGAAAAACTGTTTTTT. Amino acids: CASSQGDGGDEKLFF.

The gene calls are TRBV7-2 and TRBJ1-1; 8 nucleotides line up with TRBD1. Unmatched junction bases numbered 6, after V lost 1 base and J lost 8 bases. This CDR3 is built from 14 residues. Germline-derived CDR1 and CDR2 are SGHTA and FQGNSA. The CDR3 protein is CASSLVGRGQEAFF. Written as DNA, the CDR3 is TGTGCCAGCAGCTTAGTGGGCAGGGGGCAAGAAGCTTTCTTT.

V usage is TRBV5-1 and J usage is TRBJ1-1; no clear D. Germline CDR1 and CDR2: SGHRS and YFSETQ. The CDR3 length is 16 residues. V lost 0 bases to trimming and J lost 3 bases, with 15 bases between them. CDR3 sequence: CASSLGGGGRDTEAFF. The CDR3, as DNA: TGCGCCAGCAGCTTGGGGGGTGGCGGGCGAGACACTGAAGCTTTCTTT.

This chain links TRBV7-2 with TRBJ1-1; tentatively, D is TRBD1 (5 bases). The CDR3 has 14 residues. Trimming shortened V by 5 bases and J by 5 bases, and 15 bases separated the two germline ends. In germline, CDR1 is SGHTA, CDR2 FQGNSA. CDR3 loop: CASSKGGGETEAFF. As DNA, the CDR3 is TGTGCCAGCAGCAAAGGTGGAGGGGAGACTGAAGCTTTCTTT.

This chain links TRBV27 with TRBJ1-4, with 7 nucleotides matching TRBD1. The CDR3 sequence is 13 residues long. Trimming took 8 bases from V and 16 from J; bases not matched to a gene: 16. In germline, CDR1 is MNHEY, CDR2 SMNVEV (reference sequence). The CDR3 coding sequence is TGTGCCAGCCACCGGCCTACTTCGGGGACAGAGTTTTTT. Translating it yields CASHRPTSGTEFF.

V gene TRBV6-1 combines with J gene TRBJ2-7; D remains unclear. This CDR3 region has 15 residues. Per germline, CDR1 MNHNS and CDR2 SASEGT. Trimming stripped 4 bases from V and 1 base from J, with 14 bases between. CDR3 sequence: CASSGLRLVSYEQYF. The CDR3 nucleotides are TGTGCCAGCAGTGGATTGAGGCTTGTATCCTACGAGCAGTACTTC.

This clone has only one observation. V is TRBV6-5 and J is TRBJ1-4; D call uncertain. The CDR3 spans 11 residues. V was shortened by 6 bases and J by 6 bases, with 5 bases between the two germline ends. CDR1 and CDR2 (germline): MNHEY, SVGAGI. In nucleotides, the CDR3 is TGTGCCAGCAGGGCGGATGAAAAACTGTTTTTT. As protein: CASRADEKLFF.

CDR3 in amino acids: CASSEDRGDGFNEQFF. In nucleotides, the CDR3 is TGTGCCAGCAGTGAAGACAGGGGAGACGGTTTCAATGAGCAGTTCTTC. The J gene is TRBJ2-1, the V gene TRBV6-1; 7 positions match TRBD1. CDR3 length: 16 residues. The germline V gene has CDR1 MNHNS and CDR2 SASEGT. V was pared by 1 base and J by 6 bases, with 9 bases of the junction left unmatched.

This sequence joins TRBV5-4 and TRBJ2-5, with D hard to call. V gave up 2 bases and J gave up 3 bases, with 11 bases separating them. This CDR3 has 14 residues. Germline loops: CDR1 SGHNT, CDR2 YYREEE (reference sequence). The CDR3 reads CASSFGRLKETQYF. CDR3 in DNA: TGTGCCAGCAGCTTCGGCAGGCTTAAAGAGACCCAGTACTTC.

This clone has just one count. The chain uses TRBV7-3 and TRBJ2-1, with TRBD2 matching over 8 bases. CDR1 SGHTA and CDR2 FQGTGA come from the germline V gene. Trimming cost V 4 bases and J 8 bases; bases outside gene matches: 10. This CDR3 is built from 15 residues. The DNA for the CDR3 is TGTGCCAGCAGCTCGTCCGGGGCGGGAGGTGATGAGCAGTTCTTC. Protein sequence: CASSSSGAGGDEQFF.

CDR3 region: CASSLGISYEQYF. The CDR3 coding sequence is TGTGCCAGCAGCCTTGGCATTTCCTACGAGCAGTACTTC. The V gene is TRBV14, the J gene TRBJ2-7, with D unclear. CDR3 length: 13 residues. V was pared by 4 bases and J by 1 base, with 8 bases between. CDR1 and CDR2 from the germline V gene are SGHDN and FVKESK.

V usage is TRBV9 and J usage is TRBJ1-3, with 8 nucleotides matching TRBD1. This CDR3 has 16 amino acids. CDR1 and CDR2 from the germline V gene are SGDLS and YYNGEE. After removal of 0 bases from V and 7 bases from J, the junction contained 9 bases not matched to a gene. The CDR3 loop reads CASSVAADRAVNTIYF. DNA for the CDR3: TGTGCCAGCAGCGTAGCTGCGGACAGGGCGGTGAACACCATATATTTT.

The count of this clone is one. The genes are TRBV7-2 and TRBJ1-1; the D gene is possibly TRBD1 (5 bases). The germline V and J ends were trimmed by 1 base and 3 bases, with 9 bases remaining between them. This CDR3 comprises 14 residues. CDR1 is SGHTA, CDR2 FQGNSA, per germline. CDR3 in amino acids: CASSLGRVYTEAFF. CDR3 DNA: TGTGCCAGCAGCTTAGGCAGGGTGTACACTGAAGCTTTCTTT.

This chain uses TRBV7-9 with TRBJ2-1; 12 positions match TRBD2. The CDR3 runs 16 residues. Germline assignment: CDR1 SEHNR and CDR2 FQNEAQ (reference sequence). The V gene end was trimmed by 5 bases and the J gene end by 6 bases; junction bases not matched to a gene: 8. Written as DNA, the CDR3 is TGTGCCAGCAGCAGGAGGACTAGCGGGATTTTCAATGAGCAGTTCTTC. Amino acid sequence: CASSRRTSGIFNEQFF.

The chain recombines TRBV29-1 with TRBJ1-3; D may be TRBD1 (5 bases). In germline, CDR1 is SQVTM, CDR2 ANQGSEA. Deletions cut 5 bases from V and 4 bases from J, with 15 bases between. This CDR3 spans 14 amino acids. The CDR3 region is CSVQPGGIGNTIYF. For the CDR3, the DNA is TGCAGCGTTCAGCCGGGGGGAATCGGAAACACCATATATTTT.

The chain uses TRBV7-9 and TRBJ1-5; D might be TRBD1 (5 bases). There are 14 residues in the CDR3. Between the trimmed V and J ends, which lost 5 bases and 3 bases, there was a span of 11 bases. Per the germline V gene, CDR1 is SEHNR and CDR2 is FQNEAQ (reference sequence). CDR3 loop: CASSHDSVNQPQHF. The CDR3 bases are TGTGCCAGCAGCCACGACAGCGTCAATCAGCCCCAGCATTTT.

This chain connects TRBV29-1 to TRBJ2-3, with TRBD2 matching over 8 bases. This CDR3 comprises 17 residues. V shed 4 bases and J 0 bases; nucleotides not matched to a gene: 12. The germline CDR1 and CDR2 sequences are SQVTM and ANQGSEA. CDR3: CSVAVAGRTSSTDTQYF. The CDR3 DNA reads as TGCAGCGTTGCGGTAGCGGGAAGGACCTCTAGCACAGATACGCAGTATTTT.

V and J are TRBV28 and TRBJ1-3; 10 bases line up with TRBD1. Germline CDR1 MDHEN, CDR2 SYDVKM. This CDR3 is built from 19 residues. Trimming removed 4 bases from V and 0 bases from J; junction bases left unmatched: 12. Written as DNA, the CDR3 is TGTGCCAGCAGTTCAACCCCGGGGACAGGGGCACTCTCTGGAAACACCATATATTTT. Its protein product is CASSSTPGTGALSGNTIYF.

The J gene is TRBJ1-2, the V gene TRBV21-1; the D call in the table, TRBD1, was not verified against the DNA. TRBV21-1 is a listed pseudogene. The CDR3 loop spans 13 amino acids. DNA of the CDR3: TGTGCCGTCCGAGGACAGGGGAACTATGGCTACACCTTC. This translates into CAVRGQGNYGYTF.